This TCR beta chain emerged from a study of blood T cell repertoires in COVID-19. Participant ages covered about 18 to 89 years across 24 US areas. The germline CDR1 and CDR2 sequences are SGDLS and YYNGEE. The CDR3 has 16 residues. V shed 0 bases and J shed 3 bases, with 15 bases lying between them. Original data processing: By means of reference gene primer amplification, nucleated cell counts were estimated. The repertoire was sequenced with immunoSEQ multiplex PCR; TCRdb's copy has only in-frame clones and lacks some. Clonal size and the V and J genes are those of that table, whereas D and trimming came from the DNA. The sample yields around 300,000 clones, 75% to 95% seen once.

The receptor was isolated from a woman in her 30s who had recovered from COVID-19. Sample: PBMCs or T cells enriched from blood (not recorded which). The chain recombines TRBV9 with TRBJ2-5; a possible D gene is TRBD1 (6 bases). The CDR3 DNA is TGTGCCAGCAGCGTAGGGAGATCCGGGACAAAAGAGACCCAGTACTTC. Translated: CASSVGRSGTKETQYF.